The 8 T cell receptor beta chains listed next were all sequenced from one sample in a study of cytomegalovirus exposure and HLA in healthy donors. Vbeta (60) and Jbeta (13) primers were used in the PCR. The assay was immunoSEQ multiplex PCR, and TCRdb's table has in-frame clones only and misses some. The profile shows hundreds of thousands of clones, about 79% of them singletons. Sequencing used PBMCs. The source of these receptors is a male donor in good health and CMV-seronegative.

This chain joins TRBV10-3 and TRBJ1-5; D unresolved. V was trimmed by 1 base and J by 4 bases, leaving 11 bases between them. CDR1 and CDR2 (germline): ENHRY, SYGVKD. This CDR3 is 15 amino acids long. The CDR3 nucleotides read TGTGCCATCAGTGAGTTAGGAGCCAAGAATCAGCCCCAGCATTTT. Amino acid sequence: CAISELGAKNQPQHF.

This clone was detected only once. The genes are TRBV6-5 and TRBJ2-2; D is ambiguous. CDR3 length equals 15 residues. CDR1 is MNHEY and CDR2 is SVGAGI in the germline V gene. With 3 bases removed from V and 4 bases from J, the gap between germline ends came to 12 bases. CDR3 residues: CASSYRVRGTGELFF. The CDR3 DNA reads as TGTGCCAGCAGTTATCGGGTCCGAGGCACCGGGGAGCTGTTTTTT.

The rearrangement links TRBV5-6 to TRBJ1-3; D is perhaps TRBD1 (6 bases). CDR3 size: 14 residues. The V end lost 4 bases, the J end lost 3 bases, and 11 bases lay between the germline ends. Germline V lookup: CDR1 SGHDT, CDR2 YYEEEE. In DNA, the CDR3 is TGTGCCAGCAGCAGGGGGACTAATGGAAACACCATATATTTT. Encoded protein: CASSRGTNGNTIYF. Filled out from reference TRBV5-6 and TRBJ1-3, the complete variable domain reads DAGVTQSPTHLIKTRGQQVTLRCSPKSGHDTVSWYQQALGQGPQFIFQYYEEEERQRGNFPDRFSGHQFPNYSSELNVNALLLGDSALYLCASSRGTNGNTIYFGEGSWLTVV.

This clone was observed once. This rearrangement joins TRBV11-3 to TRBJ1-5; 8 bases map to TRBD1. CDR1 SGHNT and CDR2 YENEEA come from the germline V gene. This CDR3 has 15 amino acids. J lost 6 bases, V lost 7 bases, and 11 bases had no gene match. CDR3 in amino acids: CASIYGQGGAQPQHF. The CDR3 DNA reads TGTGCCAGCATCTATGGACAGGGTGGGGCTCAGCCCCAGCATTTT.

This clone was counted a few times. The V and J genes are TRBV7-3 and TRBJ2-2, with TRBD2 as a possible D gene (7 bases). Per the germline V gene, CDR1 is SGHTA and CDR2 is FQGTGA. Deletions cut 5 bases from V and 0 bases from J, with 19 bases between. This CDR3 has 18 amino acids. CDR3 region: CASSQGGVGTTNTGELFF. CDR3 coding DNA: TGTGCCAGCAGCCAAGGGGGGGTGGGGACTACGAACACCGGGGAGCTGTTTTTT. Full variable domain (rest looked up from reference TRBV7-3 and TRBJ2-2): GAGVSQTPSNKVTEKGKYVELRCDPISGHTALYWYRQSLGQGPEFLIYFQGTGAADDSGLPNDRFFAVRPEGSVSTLKIQRTERGDSAVYLCASSQGGVGTTNTGELFFGEGSRLTVL.

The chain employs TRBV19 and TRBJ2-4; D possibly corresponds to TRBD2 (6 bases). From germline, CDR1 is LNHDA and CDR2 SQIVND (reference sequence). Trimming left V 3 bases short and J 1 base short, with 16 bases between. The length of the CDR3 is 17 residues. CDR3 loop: CASSMDGGGAAKNIQYF. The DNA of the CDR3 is TGTGCCAGTAGTATGGACGGCGGAGGGGCGGCCAAAAACATTCAGTACTTC.

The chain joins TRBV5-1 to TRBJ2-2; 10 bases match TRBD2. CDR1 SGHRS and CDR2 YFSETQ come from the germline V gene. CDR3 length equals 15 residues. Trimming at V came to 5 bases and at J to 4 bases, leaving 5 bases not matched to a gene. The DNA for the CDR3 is TGCGCCAGCAGACCTGGACTAGCGGTCACCGGGGAGCTGTTTTTT. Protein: CASRPGLAVTGELFF. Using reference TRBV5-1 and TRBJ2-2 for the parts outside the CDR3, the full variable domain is KAGVTQTPRYLIKTRGQQVTLSCSPISGHRSVSWYQQTPGQGLQFLFEYFSETQRNKGNFPGRFSGRQFSNSRSEMNVSTLELGDSALYLCASRPGLAVTGELFFGEGSRLTVL.

CDR3 in amino acids: CASSPDRRYQETQYF. DNA for the CDR3: TGTGCCAGCAGCCCGGACAGGAGATACCAAGAGACCCAGTACTTC. The gene calls are TRBV6-6 and TRBJ2-5, with 7 bases identical to TRBD1. The length of the CDR3 is 15 residues. With V trimmed by 6 bases and J by 0 bases, 7 bases remained unmatched. Germline lookup yields CDR1 MNHNY and CDR2 SVGAGI (reference sequence).